Each of the 27 T cell receptor beta chains below was sequenced from the same sample in a study of T cell changes during pregnancy in multiple sclerosis. TCRdb's copy holds only in-frame clones and misses some; the assay was immunoSEQ multiplex PCR. The sample shows tens of thousands of clones, roughly nine tenths of them seen only once. This specimen was CD4+ T cells from peripheral blood mononuclear cells, taken in the first trimester of pregnancy. Receptors were obtained from a female donor with multiple sclerosis, enrolled in a pregnancy study.

V and J are TRBV9 and TRBJ2-5; TRBD1 matches 7 bases. CDR3 length: 13 residues. With V trimmed by 4 bases and J by 4 bases, 4 bases remained unmatched. Per germline, CDR1 SGDLS and CDR2 YYNGEE. In DNA form, the CDR3 reads TGTGCCAGCAGCTCGACAGGGCTAGAGACCCAGTACTTC. It specifies CASSSTGLETQYF.

The chain recombines TRBV5-1 with TRBJ2-5; TRBD2 is a possible D gene (6 bases). V gave up 1 base and J gave up 0 bases, with 7 bases separating them. Germline values: CDR1 SGHRS, CDR2 YFSETQ. The CDR3 length is 14 residues. CDR3 coding DNA: TGCGCCAGCAGCTTGTGGACTAACCAAGAGACCCAGTACTTC. It codes for CASSLWTNQETQYF.

The V and J genes are TRBV30 and TRBJ1-5, with D perhaps matching TRBD1 (6 bases). The CDR3 totals 13 residues. CDR1 and CDR2 from the germline V gene are GTSNPN and SVGIG (reference sequence). V dropped 3 bases and J dropped 5 bases, with 11 bases sitting between them. The CDR3 DNA reads TGTGCCTGGAGAAACAGGGAAGATCAGCCCCAGCATTTT. Translation gives CAWRNREDQPQHF.

The rearrangement links TRBV7-6 to TRBJ1-2, with 7 bases fitting TRBD1. Germline CDR1 and CDR2: SGHVS and FNYEAQ. The CDR3 totals 15 residues. With V trimmed by 5 bases and J by 0 bases, 6 bases remained unmatched. CDR3 nucleotides: TGTGCCAGCAGCGCGACAGGGCCCCCTAACTATGGCTACACCTTC. It codes for CASSATGPPNYGYTF.

The chain links TRBV7-9 to TRBJ2-7, with D possibly matching TRBD1 (5 bases). Trimming cost V 1 base and J 5 bases, with 12 bases left between them. Per the germline V gene, CDR1 is SEHNR and CDR2 is FQNEAQ (reference sequence). CDR3 size: 14 residues. The CDR3 region has the DNA TGTGCCAGCAGCTTAGAAGGGGCGCGGAACGAGCAGTACTTC. Amino acid sequence: CASSLEGARNEQYF.

The chain combines TRBV7-2 with TRBJ2-7, with 9 bases that match TRBD1. The germline gives CDR1 SGHTA, CDR2 FQGNSA. Germline trimming cut 2 bases from V and 4 bases from J; bases unmatched to any gene: 9. The CDR3 has 16 amino acids. Here the CDR3 reads CASSLIMGQGEYEQYF. DNA for the CDR3: TGTGCCAGCAGCTTAATAATGGGACAGGGAGAATACGAGCAGTACTTC.

The chain uses TRBV7-2 and TRBJ2-1; D uncertain. Deletions cut 1 base from V and 0 bases from J, with 7 bases between. The CDR3 totals 15 residues. The germline V gene encodes CDR1 SGHTA and CDR2 FQGNSA. The CDR3 DNA is TGTGCCAGCAGCTTAGTCCTCAGCTCCTACAATGAGCAGTTCTTC. Its translation is CASSLVLSSYNEQFF.

This chain joins TRBV2 and TRBJ2-3, with D hard to call. From germline, CDR1 is SNHLY and CDR2 FYNNEI. Trimming took off 7 bases at V and 6 bases at J, with 17 bases between the two ends. The CDR3 consists of 14 residues. DNA for the CDR3: TGTGCCAGCAAGGAGTCACCAGCCCCCGATACGCAGTATTTT. It specifies CASKESPAPDTQYF.

The V gene is TRBV10-3, the J gene TRBJ1-1, with D perhaps matching TRBD1 (6 bases). Germline V lookup: CDR1 ENHRY, CDR2 SYGVKD. The CDR3 contains 13 residues. V lost 7 bases to trimming and J lost 3 bases, with 12 bases between them. CDR3 bases: TGTGCCATCAAGGGGGGGGTGGACACTGAAGCTTTCTTT. Its protein product is CAIKGGVDTEAFF.

This rearrangement joins TRBV4-1 to TRBJ2-4; 13 bases are a match to TRBD2. This CDR3 is built from 22 residues. Germline CDR1 is MGHRA and CDR2 is YSYEKL. Trimming at V came to 0 bases and at J to 0 bases, leaving 14 bases not matched to a gene. The CDR3 region is CASSQEQILGLAGVAAKNIQYF. CDR3 coding DNA: TGCGCCAGCAGCCAAGAACAGATCCTAGGACTAGCGGGAGTCGCAGCCAAAAACATTCAGTACTTC.

The chain recombines TRBV5-4 with TRBJ2-2; 13 nucleotides line up with TRBD2. The CDR3 covers 16 residues. J lost 6 bases, V lost 4 bases, and 6 bases had no gene match. Germline CDR1 and CDR2: SGHNT and YYREEE (reference sequence). The CDR3 sequence is CASSATSGRAAGELFF. The CDR3, as DNA: TGTGCCAGCAGCGCTACTAGCGGGAGGGCGGCCGGGGAGCTGTTTTTT.

The chain is built from TRBV19 and TRBJ2-7; TRBD1 matches 7 bases. The CDR3 has 12 amino acids. Per the germline V gene, CDR1 is LNHDA and CDR2 is SQIVND (reference sequence). Germline trimming cut 6 bases from V and 5 bases from J; bases unmatched to any gene: 4. CDR3 residues: CASSDRVNEQYF. CDR3 in DNA: TGTGCCAGTAGCGACAGGGTTAACGAGCAGTACTTC. The full variable domain, its missing parts supplied by reference TRBV19 and TRBJ2-7, is DGGITQSPKYLFRKEGQNVTLSCEQNLNHDAMYWYRQDPGQGLRLIYYSQIVNDFQKGDIAEGYSVSREKKESFPLTVTSAQKNPTAFYLCASSDRVNEQYFGPGTRLTVT.

The rearrangement joins TRBV2 to TRBJ1-1; TRBD1 matches at 7 bases. Unmatched junction bases numbered 9, after V lost 2 bases and J lost 0 bases. The CDR3 is 17 amino acids. In germline, CDR1 is SNHLY, CDR2 FYNNEI. Here the CDR3 reads CASSEPLTGPMNTEAFF. CDR3 sequence (DNA): TGTGCCAGCAGTGAACCATTGACAGGGCCTATGAACACTGAAGCTTTCTTT.

This clone was observed a single time. V and J are TRBV11-2 and TRBJ1-5; 8 bases fit TRBD1. Germline V gene data show CDR1 as SGHAT and CDR2 as FQNNGV. The junction had 1 base not matched to a gene; V was cut back by 3 bases and J by 3 bases. The CDR3 runs to 14 residues. CDR3 sequence: CASSLTGANQPQHF. The DNA for the CDR3 is TGTGCCAGCAGCTTGACAGGGGCCAATCAGCCCCAGCATTTT.

V gene TRBV4-1 combines with J gene TRBJ1-2, with a possible D match to TRBD1 (6 bases). V lost 3 bases and J 4 bases, leaving 12 bases between the germline ends. CDR1 is MGHRA, CDR2 YSYEKL, per germline. The CDR3 loop spans 14 amino acids. The CDR3, as DNA: TGCGCCAGCAGCCAGGTACAGGGTCTCTATGGCTACACCTTC. Protein sequence: CASSQVQGLYGYTF.

This clone has only one observation. This sequence joins TRBV20-1 and TRBJ2-7; no definite D call. From germline, CDR1 is DFQATT and CDR2 SNEGSKA (reference sequence). V lost 3 bases, J lost 1 base, and 4 bases lay in between. This CDR3 is 11 amino acids long. In DNA, the CDR3 is TGCAGTGCTAGGACATCCTACGAGCAGTACTTC. Translation gives CSARTSYEQYF.

The chain joins TRBV5-6 to TRBJ2-1; 11 positions agree with TRBD2. Losses at the gene ends were 5 bases for V and 13 bases for J; bases not matched to a gene: 5. The germline CDR1 and CDR2 sequences are SGHDT and YYEEEE. This CDR3 is 12 amino acids long. The CDR3 bases are TGTGCCAGCAGACAACTAGCGGGAGAACAGTTCTTC. It translates to CASRQLAGEQFF.

The chain couples TRBV18 to TRBJ2-7; 10 bases align to TRBD1. CDR3 length: 17 residues. The germline V gene encodes CDR1 KGHSH and CDR2 LQKENI. V shed 3 bases and J 0 bases; nucleotides not matched to a gene: 8. The CDR3 region is CASSPIGTGDTSYEQYF. The CDR3, as DNA: TGTGCCAGCTCACCGATTGGGACAGGGGATACCTCCTACGAGCAGTACTTC. The full variable domain, in which reference TRBV18 and TRBJ2-7 provide the parts outside the CDR3, is NAGVMQNPRHLVRRRGQEARLRCSPMKGHSHVYWYRQLPEEGLKFMVYLQKENIIDESGMPKERFSAEFPKEGPSILRIQQVVRGDSAAYFCASSPIGTGDTSYEQYFGPGTRLTVT.

V and J are TRBV5-1 and TRBJ2-7; 16 nucleotides match TRBD2. V lost 4 bases, J lost 7 bases, and 5 bases stayed unmatched. This CDR3 contains 15 residues. Germline lookup yields CDR1 SGHRS and CDR2 YFSETQ. CDR3 loop: CASSGGLAGGGEQYF. The CDR3 nucleotides are TGCGCCAGCAGCGGGGGACTAGCGGGAGGGGGAGAGCAGTACTTC.

V gene TRBV5-4 combines with J gene TRBJ2-7; possible D gene TRBD2, 6 bases. V was pared by 3 bases and J by 2 bases, with 12 bases between. CDR3 length equals 14 residues. Germline V gene data show CDR1 as SGHNT and CDR2 as YYREEE (reference sequence). The chain's CDR3 is CASSSASVTYEQYF. The CDR3 DNA reads as TGTGCCAGCAGCTCCGCTAGCGTCACCTACGAGCAGTACTTC.

J is TRBJ2-3 and V is TRBV19; D gene unclear. V lost 3 bases and J lost 3, with 7 bases in between. The germline V gene encodes CDR1 LNHDA and CDR2 SQIVND (reference sequence). The CDR3 sequence is 13 residues long. The CDR3 DNA sequence: TGTGCCAGTAGTATCGATGCGACAGATACGCAGTATTTT. Encoded protein: CASSIDATDTQYF. Full variable domain (outside the CDR3, taken from reference TRBV19 and TRBJ2-3): DGGITQSPKYLFRKEGQNVTLSCEQNLNHDAMYWYRQDPGQGLRLIYYSQIVNDFQKGDIAEGYSVSREKKESFPLTVTSAQKNPTAFYLCASSIDATDTQYFGPGTRLTVL.

The chain recombines TRBV10-2 with TRBJ1-5; D might be TRBD1 (5 bases). The CDR3 is 15 amino acids. The germline gives CDR1 WSHSY, CDR2 SAAADI. The germline V and J ends were trimmed by 4 bases and 0 bases, with 10 bases remaining between them. The CDR3: CASSVTGDSNQPQHF. CDR3 nucleotide sequence: TGCGCCAGCAGTGTTACAGGTGATAGCAATCAGCCCCAGCATTTT.

The gene calls are TRBV11-3 and TRBJ2-6, with 9 bases lining up with TRBD1. Trimming at V came to 5 bases and at J to 3 bases, leaving 5 bases not matched to a gene. Looked up from germline, CDR1 is SGHNT and CDR2 is YENEEA. This CDR3 contains 16 residues. The chain's CDR3 is CASSPQGAGGANVLTF. For the CDR3, the DNA is TGTGCCAGCAGCCCACAGGGGGCAGGTGGGGCCAACGTCCTGACTTTC.

The J gene is TRBJ1-1, the V gene TRBV27; no reliable D call. Trimming shortened V by 6 bases and J by 7 bases, and 12 bases separated the two germline ends. CDR3 length: 12 residues. Germline V lookup: CDR1 MNHEY, CDR2 SMNVEV (reference sequence). CDR3 sequence reads: CASSRTAGEAFF. The CDR3, as DNA: TGTGCCAGCAGCCGAACCGCCGGTGAAGCTTTCTTT.

The V call is TRBV25-1, the J call TRBJ2-7; D is ambiguous. The germline gives CDR1 MGHDK, CDR2 SYGVNS. The CDR3 consists of 11 residues. V was trimmed by 7 bases and J by 3 bases, leaving 7 bases between them. CDR3 coding DNA: TGTGCCAGCACCCTAAACTACGAGCAGTACTTC. This gives the protein CASTLNYEQYF.

This clone was counted a single time. The V call is TRBV14, the J call TRBJ2-5; TRBD1 aligns across 9 bases. Germline CDR1 SGHDN, CDR2 FVKESK. The CDR3 loop spans 17 amino acids. The junction had 8 bases not matched to a gene; V was cut back by 0 bases and J by 3 bases. DNA of the CDR3: TGTGCCAGCAGCCAAGATGTCAAGGGGACAGGGAAAGAGACCCAGTACTTC. Protein sequence: CASSQDVKGTGKETQYF.

The rearrangement links TRBV10-2 to TRBJ2-7; 10 nucleotides agree with TRBD1. The CDR3 sequence is 13 residues long. Germline loops: CDR1 WSHSY, CDR2 SAAADI. The junction had 4 bases not matched to a gene; V was cut back by 6 bases and J by 5 bases. The DNA for the CDR3 is TGCGCCAGCAGGGGACAGGGGATTAACGAGCAGTACTTC. This sequence encodes CASRGQGINEQYF.